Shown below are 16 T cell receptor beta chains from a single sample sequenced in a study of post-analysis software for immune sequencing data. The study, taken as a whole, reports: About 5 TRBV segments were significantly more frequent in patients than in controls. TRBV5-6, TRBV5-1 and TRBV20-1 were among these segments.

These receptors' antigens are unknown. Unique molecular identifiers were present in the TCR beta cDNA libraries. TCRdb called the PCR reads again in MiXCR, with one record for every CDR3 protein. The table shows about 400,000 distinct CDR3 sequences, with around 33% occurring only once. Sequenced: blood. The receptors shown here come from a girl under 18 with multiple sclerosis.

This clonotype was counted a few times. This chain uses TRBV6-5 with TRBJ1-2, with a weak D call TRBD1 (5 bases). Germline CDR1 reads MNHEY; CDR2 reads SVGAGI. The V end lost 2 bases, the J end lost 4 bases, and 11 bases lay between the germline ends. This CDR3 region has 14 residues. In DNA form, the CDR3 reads TGTGCCAGCAGTTACACGAGGACAAGCTATGGCTACACCTTC. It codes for CASSYTRTSYGYTF.

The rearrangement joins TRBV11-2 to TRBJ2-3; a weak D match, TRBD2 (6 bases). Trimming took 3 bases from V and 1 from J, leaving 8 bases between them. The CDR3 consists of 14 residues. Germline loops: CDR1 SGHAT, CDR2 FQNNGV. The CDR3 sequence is CASSLPGGTDTQYF. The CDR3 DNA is TGTGCCAGCAGCTTGCCGGGGGGCACAGATACGCAGTATTTT. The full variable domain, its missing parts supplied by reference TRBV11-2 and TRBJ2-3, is EAGVAQSPRYKIIEKRQSVAFWCNPISGHATLYWYQQILGQGPKLLIQFQNNGVVDDSQLPKDRFSAERLKGVDSTLKIQPAKLEDSAVYLCASSLPGGTDTQYFGPGTRLTVL.

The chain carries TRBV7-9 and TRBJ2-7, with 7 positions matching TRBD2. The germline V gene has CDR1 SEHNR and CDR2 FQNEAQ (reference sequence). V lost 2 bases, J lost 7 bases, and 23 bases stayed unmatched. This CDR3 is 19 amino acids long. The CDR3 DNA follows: TGTGCCAGCAGCTTAAATCGGGGGGTCTCTCCCAGCACCTACAGTGAGCAGTACTTC. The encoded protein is CASSLNRGVSPSTYSEQYF.

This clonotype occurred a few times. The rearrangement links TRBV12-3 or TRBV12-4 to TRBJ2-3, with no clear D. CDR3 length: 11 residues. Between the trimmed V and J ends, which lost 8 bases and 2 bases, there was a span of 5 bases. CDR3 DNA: TGTGCCAGCGGAATCACAGATACGCAGTATTTT. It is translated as CASGITDTQYF.

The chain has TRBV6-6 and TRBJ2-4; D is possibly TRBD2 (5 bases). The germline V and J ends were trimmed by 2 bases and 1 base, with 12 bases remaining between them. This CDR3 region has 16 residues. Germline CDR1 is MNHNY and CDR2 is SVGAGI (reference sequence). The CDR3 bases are TGTGCCAGCAGTTACGTCACCGGGGTGGCCAAAAACATTCAGTACTTC. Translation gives CASSYVTGVAKNIQYF.

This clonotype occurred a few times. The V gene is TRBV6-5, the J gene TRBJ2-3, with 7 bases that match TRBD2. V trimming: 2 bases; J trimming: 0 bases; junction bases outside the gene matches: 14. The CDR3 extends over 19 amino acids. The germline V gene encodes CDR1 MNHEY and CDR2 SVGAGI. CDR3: CASSYLGLGGDTSTDTQYF. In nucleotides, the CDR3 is TGTGCCAGCAGTTACCTCGGACTAGGAGGGGATACTAGCACAGATACGCAGTATTTT.

The CDR3 region is CSVTYLEGGSDTQYF. CDR3 DNA: TGCAGCGTTACCTATCTTGAGGGGGGGTCAGATACGCAGTATTTT. J is TRBJ2-3 and V is TRBV29-1; D might be TRBD2 (7 bases). In germline, CDR1 is SQVTM, CDR2 ANQGSEA. Trimming removed 5 bases from V and 4 bases from J, with 19 bases in between. The CDR3 is 15 residues long.

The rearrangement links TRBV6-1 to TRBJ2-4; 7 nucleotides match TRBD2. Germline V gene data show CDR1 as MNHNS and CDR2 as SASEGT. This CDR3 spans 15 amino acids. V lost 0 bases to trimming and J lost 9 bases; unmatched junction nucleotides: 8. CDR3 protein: CASSEARAGVGIQYF. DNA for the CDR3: TGTGCCAGCAGTGAAGCTAGGGCGGGGGTGGGCATTCAGTACTTC.

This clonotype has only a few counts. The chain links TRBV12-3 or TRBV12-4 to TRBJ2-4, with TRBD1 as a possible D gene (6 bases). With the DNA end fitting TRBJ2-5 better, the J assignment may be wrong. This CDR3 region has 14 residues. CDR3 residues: CASREQGFGETQYF. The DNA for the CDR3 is TGTGCCAGCAGGGAACAGGGTTTCGGAGAGACCCAGTACTTC.

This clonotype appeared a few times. The DNA of the CDR3 is TGTGCCAGCAGTTTTGGGGGGGCCAACGTCCTGACTTTC. Its translation: CASSFGGANVLTF. V usage is TRBV12-3 or TRBV12-4 and J usage is TRBJ2-6; D is unclear. Trimming stripped 3 bases from V and 4 bases from J, with 4 bases between. The CDR3 sequence is 13 residues long.

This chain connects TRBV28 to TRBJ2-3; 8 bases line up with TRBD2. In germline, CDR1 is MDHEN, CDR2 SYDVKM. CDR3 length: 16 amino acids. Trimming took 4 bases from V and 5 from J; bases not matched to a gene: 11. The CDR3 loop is CASSSPTSGIGDTQYF. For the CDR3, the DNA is TGTGCCAGCAGTTCCCCAACTAGCGGTATAGGAGATACGCAGTATTTT.

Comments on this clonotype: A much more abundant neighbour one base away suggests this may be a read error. The CDR3 nucleotides are TGCAGCGTTGAAGAGGGGCAGGGTGCAGACTACGGGCAGTACTTC. Protein product: CSVEEGQGADYGQYF. This rearrangement joins TRBV29-1 to TRBJ2-5, with D perhaps matching TRBD1 or TRBD2 (5 bases each). This CDR3 spans 15 amino acids. The germline V gene has CDR1 SQVTM and CDR2 ANQGSEA. V was pared by 0 bases and J by 11 bases, with 22 bases between.

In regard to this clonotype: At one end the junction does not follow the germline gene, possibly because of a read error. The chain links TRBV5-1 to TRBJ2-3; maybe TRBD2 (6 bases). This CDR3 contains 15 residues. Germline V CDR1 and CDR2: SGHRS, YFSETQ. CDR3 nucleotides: TGCACCAGCAGCTTGGCGGGGACCGGCACAGATACGCAGTATTTT. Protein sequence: CTSSLAGTGTDTQYF.

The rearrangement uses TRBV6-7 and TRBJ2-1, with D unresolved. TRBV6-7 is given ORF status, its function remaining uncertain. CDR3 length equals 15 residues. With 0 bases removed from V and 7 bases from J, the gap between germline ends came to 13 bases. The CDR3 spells CASSYSPRPVNEQFF. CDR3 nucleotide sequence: TGTGCCAGCAGTTACTCCCCGAGGCCCGTAAATGAGCAGTTCTTC.

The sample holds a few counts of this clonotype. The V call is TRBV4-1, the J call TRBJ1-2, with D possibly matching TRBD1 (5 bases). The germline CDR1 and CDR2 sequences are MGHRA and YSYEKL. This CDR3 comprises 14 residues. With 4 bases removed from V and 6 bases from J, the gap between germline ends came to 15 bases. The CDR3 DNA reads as TGCGCCAGCAGCCCCACCGGGGCCTCAAATGGCTACACCTTC. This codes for CASSPTGASNGYTF.

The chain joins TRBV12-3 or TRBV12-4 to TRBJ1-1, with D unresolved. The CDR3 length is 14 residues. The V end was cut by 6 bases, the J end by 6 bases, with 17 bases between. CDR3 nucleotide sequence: TGTGCCAGCAGCCCCGTCCGGGTTTCGGCTGAAGCTTTCTTT. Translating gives CASSPVRVSAEAFF.